This passage covers 2 T cell receptor beta chains from one sample sequenced in a study of shared clonotypes between healthy human individuals. The protocol was immunoSEQ multiplex PCR, while the TCRdb copy is restricted to in-frame clones and leaves out a portion. The sample lists approximately 2.5 million clones, approximately 93% occurring once. Sequenced: naive CD4+ T cells from PBMCs. Sample subset: CD45RA+ positively selected. The origin of the receptors is a man between 18 and 35 years old in good health. Some clones in this sample may be carry-over from other donors' samples.

The table lists this clone with a count of one. The CDR3 DNA reads as TGCGCCAGCAGCTTAGTTGGACAGTGGACTAGCGGGAGCCCCGAGCAGTACTTC. Its protein product is CASSLVGQWTSGSPEQYF. This rearrangement joins TRBV5-1 to TRBJ2-7, with 13 nucleotides matching TRBD2. Germline V CDR1 and CDR2: SGHRS, YFSETQ. The V and J ends lost 2 bases and 6 bases, in that order; junction bases with no gene match: 14. The CDR3 length is 18 residues.

The genes are TRBV9 and TRBJ2-3; D is possibly TRBD2 (5 bases). This CDR3 comprises 17 residues. Germline CDR1 is SGDLS and CDR2 is YYNGEE. V was shortened by 4 bases and J by 6 bases, with 24 bases between the two germline ends. The CDR3 nucleotides read TGTGCCAGCAGCCGCGTATCCAGCGGCGAACCCGCGGATACGCAGTATTTT. Its translation: CASSRVSSGEPADTQYF.